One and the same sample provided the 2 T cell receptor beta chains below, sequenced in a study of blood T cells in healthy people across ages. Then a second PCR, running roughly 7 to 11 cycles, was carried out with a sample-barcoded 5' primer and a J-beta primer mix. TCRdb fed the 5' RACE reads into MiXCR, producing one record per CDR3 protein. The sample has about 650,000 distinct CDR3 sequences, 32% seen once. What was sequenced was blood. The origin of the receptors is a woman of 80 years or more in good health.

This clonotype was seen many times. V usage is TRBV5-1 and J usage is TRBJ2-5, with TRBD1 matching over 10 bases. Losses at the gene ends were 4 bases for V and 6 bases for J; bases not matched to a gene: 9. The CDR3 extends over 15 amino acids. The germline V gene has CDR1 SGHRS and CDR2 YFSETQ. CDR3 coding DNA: TGCGCCAGCAGCCCCGGGACAGGGGTTACGCAGACCCAGTACTTC. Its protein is CASSPGTGVTQTQYF.

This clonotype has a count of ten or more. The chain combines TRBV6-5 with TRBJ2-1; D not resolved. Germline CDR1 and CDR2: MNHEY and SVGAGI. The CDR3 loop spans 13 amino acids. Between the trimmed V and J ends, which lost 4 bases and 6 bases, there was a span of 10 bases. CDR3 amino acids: CASSFRRGNEQFF. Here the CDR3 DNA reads TGTGCCAGCAGTTTCCGACGCGGCAATGAGCAGTTCTTC.